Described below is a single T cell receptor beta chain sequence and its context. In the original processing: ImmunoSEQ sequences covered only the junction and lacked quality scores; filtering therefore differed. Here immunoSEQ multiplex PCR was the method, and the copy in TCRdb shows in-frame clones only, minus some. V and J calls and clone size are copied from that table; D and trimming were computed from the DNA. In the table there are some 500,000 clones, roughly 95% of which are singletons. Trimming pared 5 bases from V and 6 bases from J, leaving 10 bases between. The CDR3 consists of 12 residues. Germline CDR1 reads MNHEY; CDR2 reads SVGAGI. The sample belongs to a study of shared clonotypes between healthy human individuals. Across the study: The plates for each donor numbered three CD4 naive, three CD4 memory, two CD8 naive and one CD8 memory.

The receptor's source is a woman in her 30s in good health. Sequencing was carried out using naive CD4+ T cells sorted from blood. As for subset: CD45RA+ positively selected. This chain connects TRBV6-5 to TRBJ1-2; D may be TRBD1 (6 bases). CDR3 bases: TGTGCCAGCAGTCCGGACAGAAATGGCTACACCTTC. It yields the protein CASSPDRNGYTF.